This T cell receptor beta chain was recovered during a study of cytomegalovirus exposure and HLA in healthy donors. Overall study results and limits: A list of about 160 TCR beta chains associated with cytomegalovirus was given. V- and J-gene trimming of TCR beta was linked (in a later analysis) to a missense DCLRE1C variant. Analysis was performed later, and it showed HLA-associated TCR beta chains to be more clonally expanded than equally common others.

V lost 1 base, J lost 0 bases, and 12 bases lay in between. The CDR3 has 16 amino acids. CDR1 is LNHDA and CDR2 is SQIVND in the germline V gene (reference sequence). It was with 60 Vbeta and 13 Jbeta primers that the PCR ran. Produced via immunoSEQ multiplex PCR; TCRdb's table is partial and in-frame only. The profile covers around 120,000 clones, with roughly 78% appearing a single time and approximately 3% taken by the ten largest. This clone was recorded once. No antigen is known for it. The chain employs TRBV19 and TRBJ1-1; perhaps TRBD1 as D (5 bases). Sequencing was performed on PBMCs. The receptor comes from a woman aged 40 to 50 in good health and CMV-seronegative. The CDR3 loop is CASSIGGLPLNTEAFF. The CDR3 bases are TGTGCCAGTAGTATAGGGGGCCTTCCTCTGAACACTGAAGCTTTCTTT.